Here is one T cell receptor beta chain with its context. The repertoire was sequenced with immunoSEQ multiplex PCR; TCRdb's copy has only in-frame clones and lacks some. The data show 96,000 or so clones, roughly 90% seen once. The sample comes from a study of blood T cell repertoires in COVID-19. The wider study: Some COVID-19 samples were acute and others convalescent; all came from the United States, Italy and Spain. Sample material is recorded as cDNA or gDNA derived from T cells, B-cell-depleted T cells, or PBMCs.

Patients at the Seattle site were enrolled during active infection and followed longitudinally. CDR1 and CDR2 from the germline V gene are SGHTA and FQGTGA. The CDR3 is 15 amino acids. V lost 6 bases, J lost 2 bases, and 17 bases lay in between. Source material: peripheral blood. This TCR derives from a human donor with COVID-19, enrolled during active disease. The donor label of this sample is uncertain. This chain uses TRBV7-3 with TRBJ2-7, with a possible D match to TRBD2 (6 bases). CDR3: CASSLIPGAAYEQYF. CDR3 nucleotides: TGTGCCAGCAGTCTCATTCCGGGAGCGGCCTACGAGCAGTACTTC.